The rows below give T cell receptor beta chains drawn from one sample of a study of shared clonotypes between healthy human individuals. The method was immunoSEQ multiplex PCR; TCRdb's version includes in-frame clones alone and lacks a portion of them. The sample gives 730,000 or so clones, about two thirds of which show up once; 1.8% is in the top ten. Sample: memory CD4+ T cells sorted from blood. The receptors here all came from a woman in her 30s in good health. CDR3s leave out the opening cysteine and the closing phenylalanine or tryptophan.

J: TRBJ2-7; V: TRBV15; CDR3: ATSRAGQTYEQY
J: TRBJ1-2; V: TRBV7-9; CDR3: ASSLKQDSYT
J: TRBJ2-1; V: TRBV7-9; CDR3: ASSLAVQSEQF
J: TRBJ1-1; V: TRBV29-1; CDR3: SVGAGPEAF
J: TRBJ2-5; V: TRBV5-1; CDR3: ASSFGPGLEEETQY
J: TRBJ1-4; V: TRBV5-6; CDR3: ASSQYIRGLDEKLF
J: TRBJ2-1; V: TRBV25-1; CDR3: ASSELSTSGLYNEQF
J: TRBJ1-2; V: TRBV18; CDR3: ASSPAPGGGYGYT
J: TRBJ2-7; V: TRBV7-8; CDR3: ASWDRYYEQY
J: TRBJ1-1; V: TRBV6-1; CDR3: ASSGGQLNTEAF
J: TRBJ2-2; V: TRBV2; CDR3: ASSGTGLTNTGELF